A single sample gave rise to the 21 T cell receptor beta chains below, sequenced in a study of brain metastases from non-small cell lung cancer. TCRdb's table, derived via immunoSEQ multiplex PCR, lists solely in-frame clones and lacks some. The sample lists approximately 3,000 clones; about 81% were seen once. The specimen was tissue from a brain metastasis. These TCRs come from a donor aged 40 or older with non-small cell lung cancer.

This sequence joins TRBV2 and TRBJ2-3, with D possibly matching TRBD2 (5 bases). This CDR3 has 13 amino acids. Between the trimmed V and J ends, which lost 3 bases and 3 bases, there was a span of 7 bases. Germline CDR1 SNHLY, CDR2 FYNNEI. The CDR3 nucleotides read TGTGCCAGCAGTGAGTCGGGGACAGATACGCAGTATTTT. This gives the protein CASSESGTDTQYF.

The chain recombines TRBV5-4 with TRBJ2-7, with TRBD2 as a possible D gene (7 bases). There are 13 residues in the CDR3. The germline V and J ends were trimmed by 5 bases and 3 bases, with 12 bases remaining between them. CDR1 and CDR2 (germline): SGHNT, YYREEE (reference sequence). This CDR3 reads CASRGGPDYEQYF. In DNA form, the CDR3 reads TGTGCCAGCAGGGGGGGGCCGGACTACGAGCAGTACTTC.

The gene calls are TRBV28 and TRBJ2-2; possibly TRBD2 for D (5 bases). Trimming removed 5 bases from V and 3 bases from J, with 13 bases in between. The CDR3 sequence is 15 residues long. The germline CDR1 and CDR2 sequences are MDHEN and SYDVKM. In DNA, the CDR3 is TGTGCCAGCAGTAGCCTTGGGCGGGACACCGGGGAGCTGTTTTTT. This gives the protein CASSSLGRDTGELFF. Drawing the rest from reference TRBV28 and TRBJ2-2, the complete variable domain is DVKVTQSSRYLVKRTGEKVFLECVQDMDHENMFWYRQDPGLGLRLIYFSYDVKMKEKGDIPEGYSVSREKKERFSLILESASTNQTSMYLCASSSLGRDTGELFFGEGSRLTVL.

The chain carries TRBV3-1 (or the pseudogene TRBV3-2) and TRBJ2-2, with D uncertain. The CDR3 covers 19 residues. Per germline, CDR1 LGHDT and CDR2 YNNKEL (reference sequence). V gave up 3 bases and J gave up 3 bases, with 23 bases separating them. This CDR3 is CASSHLLGGANDHTGELFF. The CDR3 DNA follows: TGTGCCAGCAGCCATTTATTGGGCGGAGCAAACGATCACACCGGGGAGCTGTTTTTT.

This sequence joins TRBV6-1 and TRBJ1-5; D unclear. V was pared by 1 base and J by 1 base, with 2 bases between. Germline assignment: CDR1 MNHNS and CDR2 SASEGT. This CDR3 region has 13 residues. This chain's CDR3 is CASSEGSNQPQHF. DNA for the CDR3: TGTGCCAGCAGTGAAGGAAGCAATCAGCCCCAGCATTTT.

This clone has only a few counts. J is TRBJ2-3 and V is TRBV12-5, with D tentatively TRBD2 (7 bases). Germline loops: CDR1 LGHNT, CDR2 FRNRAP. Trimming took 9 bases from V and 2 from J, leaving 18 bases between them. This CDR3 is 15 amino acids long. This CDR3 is CASSAGARDTDTQYF. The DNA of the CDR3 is TGTGCTAGCTCGGCGGGGGCACGGGACACAGATACGCAGTATTTT.

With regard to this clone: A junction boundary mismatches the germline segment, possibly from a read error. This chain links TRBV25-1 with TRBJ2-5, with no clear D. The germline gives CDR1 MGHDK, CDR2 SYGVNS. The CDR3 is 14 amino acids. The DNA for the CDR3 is TGTGTCAGCAGTGAATTCGAGGCGGAGGAGACCCAGTACTTC. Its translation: CVSSEFEAEETQYF.

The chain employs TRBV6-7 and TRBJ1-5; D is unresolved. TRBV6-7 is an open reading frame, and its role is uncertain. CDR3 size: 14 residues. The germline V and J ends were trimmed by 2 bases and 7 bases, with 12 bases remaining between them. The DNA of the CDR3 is TGTGCCAGCAGTTACAACTTGTCGCCGCAGCCCCAGCATTTT. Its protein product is CASSYNLSPQPQHF.

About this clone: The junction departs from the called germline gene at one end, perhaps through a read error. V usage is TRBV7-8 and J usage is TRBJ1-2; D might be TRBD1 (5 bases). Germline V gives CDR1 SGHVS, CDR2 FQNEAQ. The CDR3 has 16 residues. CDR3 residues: CASSLIRDPSSYGYIF. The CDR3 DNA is TGTGCCAGCAGCCTTATCCGGGACCCAAGTTCCTATGGCTACATCTTC.

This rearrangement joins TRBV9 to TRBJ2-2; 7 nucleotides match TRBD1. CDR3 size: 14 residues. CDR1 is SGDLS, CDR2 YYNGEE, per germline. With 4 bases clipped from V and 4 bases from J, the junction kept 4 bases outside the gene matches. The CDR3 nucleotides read TGTGCCAGCAGCTTGACAGGGCCCACCGGGGAGCTGTTTTTT. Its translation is CASSLTGPTGELFF.

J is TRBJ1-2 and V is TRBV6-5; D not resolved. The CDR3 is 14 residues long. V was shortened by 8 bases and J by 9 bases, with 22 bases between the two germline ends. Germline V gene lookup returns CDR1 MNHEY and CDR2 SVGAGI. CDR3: CASASSVRSYSYTF. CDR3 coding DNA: TGTGCCAGCGCCAGCAGCGTCCGATCTTATAGCTACACCTTC.

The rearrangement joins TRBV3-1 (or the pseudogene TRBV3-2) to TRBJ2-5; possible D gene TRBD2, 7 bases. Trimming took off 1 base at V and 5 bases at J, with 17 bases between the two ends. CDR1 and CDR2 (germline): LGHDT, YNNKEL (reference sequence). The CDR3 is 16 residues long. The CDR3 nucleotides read TGTGCCAGCAGCCAAGTTGGGAGGGGGAGAGGGGAGACCCAGTACTTC. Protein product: CASSQVGRGRGETQYF.

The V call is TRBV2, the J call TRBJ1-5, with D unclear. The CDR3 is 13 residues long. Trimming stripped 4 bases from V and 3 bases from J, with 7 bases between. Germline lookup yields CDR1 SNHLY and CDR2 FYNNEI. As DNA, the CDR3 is TGTGCCAGCAGTGGATCGGACAATCAGCCCCAGCATTTT. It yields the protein CASSGSDNQPQHF.

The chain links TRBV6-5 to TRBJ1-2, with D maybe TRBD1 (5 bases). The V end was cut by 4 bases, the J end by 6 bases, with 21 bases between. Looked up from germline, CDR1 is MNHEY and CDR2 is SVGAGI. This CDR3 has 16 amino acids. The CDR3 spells CASSSRQPPSLHGYTF. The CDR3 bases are TGTGCCAGCAGTTCCCGACAGCCGCCAAGTTTGCATGGCTACACCTTC.

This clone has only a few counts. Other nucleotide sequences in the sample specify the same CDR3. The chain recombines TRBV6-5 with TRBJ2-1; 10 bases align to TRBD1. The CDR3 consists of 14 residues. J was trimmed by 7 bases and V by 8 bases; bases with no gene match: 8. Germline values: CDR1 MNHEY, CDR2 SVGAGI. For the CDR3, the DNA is TGTGCCAGCCACCGGGACAGGGGTCAAAATGAGCAGTTCTTC. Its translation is CASHRDRGQNEQFF.

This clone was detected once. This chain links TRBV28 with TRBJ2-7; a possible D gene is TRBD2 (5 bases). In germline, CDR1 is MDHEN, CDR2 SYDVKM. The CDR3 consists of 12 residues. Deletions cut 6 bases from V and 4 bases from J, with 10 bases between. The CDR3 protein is CASSRTLYEQYF. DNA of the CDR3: TGTGCCAGCAGCAGGACTCTTTACGAGCAGTACTTC.

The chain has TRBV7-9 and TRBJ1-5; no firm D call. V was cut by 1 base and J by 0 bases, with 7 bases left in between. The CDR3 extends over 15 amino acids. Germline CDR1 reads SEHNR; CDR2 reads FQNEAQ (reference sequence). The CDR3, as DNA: TGTGCCAGCAGCTTAGGCGGCTATAGCAATCAGCCCCAGCATTTT. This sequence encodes CASSLGGYSNQPQHF.

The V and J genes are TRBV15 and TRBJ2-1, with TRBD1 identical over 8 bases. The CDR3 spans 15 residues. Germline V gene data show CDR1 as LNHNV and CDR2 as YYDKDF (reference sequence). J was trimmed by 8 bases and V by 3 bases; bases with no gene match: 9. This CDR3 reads CATSRDRENRHEQFF. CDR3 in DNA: TGTGCCACCAGCAGGGACAGGGAGAACCGGCATGAGCAGTTCTTC.

The CDR3 spells CASSLRQGNSKNIQYF. Here the CDR3 DNA reads TGCGCCAGCAGCTTAAGACAGGGGAACTCCAAAAACATTCAGTACTTC. This sequence joins TRBV5-1 and TRBJ2-4; 8 bases are a match to TRBD1. The length of the CDR3 is 16 residues. The J segment lost 2 bases and the V segment lost 2 bases, leaving 6 bases of the junction unmatched. Germline CDR1 SGHRS, CDR2 YFSETQ.

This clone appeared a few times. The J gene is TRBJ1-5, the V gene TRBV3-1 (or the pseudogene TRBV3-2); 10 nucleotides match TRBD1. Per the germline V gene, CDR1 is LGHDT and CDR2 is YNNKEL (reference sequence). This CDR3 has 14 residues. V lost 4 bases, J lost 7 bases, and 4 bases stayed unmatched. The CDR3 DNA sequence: TGTGCCAGCAGCCTGGGACAGGGGAACCAGCCCCAGCATTTT. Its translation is CASSLGQGNQPQHF.

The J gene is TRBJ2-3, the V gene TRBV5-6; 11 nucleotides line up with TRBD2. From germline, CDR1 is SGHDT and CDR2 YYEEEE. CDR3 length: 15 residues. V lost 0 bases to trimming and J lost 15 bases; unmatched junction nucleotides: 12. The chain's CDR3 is CASSLAQVAGGQRYF. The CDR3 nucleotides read TGTGCCAGCAGCTTGGCTCAAGTAGCGGGGGGGCAAAGATATTTT.